This T cell receptor (beta chain) was profiled in a study of shared clonotypes between healthy human individuals. This clone was counted once. The length of the CDR3 is 15 residues. Germline-derived CDR1 and CDR2 are SGHDN and FVKESK. V was cut by 7 bases and J by 0 bases, with 13 bases left in between. The donors, healthy adults who were HIV-negative, had experienced no recent acute infections or vaccinations. Sequenced by immunoSEQ multiplex PCR; TCRdb stores in-frame clones only, minus some. The data contain a few million clones, 80% to 95% of them singletons. The sequence was collected from a man between 18 and 35 years old in good health. Some clones in this sample may be carry-over from other donors' samples. Material: naive CD4+ T cells from PBMCs. Subset denoted: CD45RA+ positively selected. J is TRBJ1-5 and V is TRBV14; D remains ambiguous. CDR3: CASISGDYSNQPQHF. The DNA of the CDR3 is TGTGCCAGCATTTCAGGAGATTATAGCAATCAGCCCCAGCATTTT.